This T cell receptor beta chain is drawn from a study of chemoradiotherapy in HPV16-positive cancers. In the study overall: Candidate HPV-specific clones and shared TCR motifs came from a couple of HPV16-positive patients.

A single count supports this clone. What it binds is unknown. Assay used: immunoSEQ multiplex PCR; TCRdb lists only in-frame clones, some missing. The table has about 20,000 clones, approximately 80% seen once. Notes on the study in general: Candidate HPV-specific clones and E7-related TCR motifs grew in tumor during treatment. HPV-responsive T-cell expansion during chemoradiotherapy was linked to improved recurrence-free survival in HPV16-positive patients.

Repeated repertoire sampling spanned the course of chemoradiotherapy. Looked up from germline, CDR1 is LNHDA and CDR2 is SQIVND (reference sequence). The CDR3 has 16 residues. V was clipped by 3 bases and J by 7 bases; unmatched bases: 9. The chain couples TRBV19 to TRBJ2-5; 12 bases are shared with TRBD2. This sample comprised blood, obtained from a patient who underwent chemoradiotherapy. This clonotype originated in a human donor with HPV-associated anogenital cancer. CDR3 nucleotides: TGTGCCAGTAGTATCGATCTAGCGGGGGGGCCGGGGACCCAGTACTTC. It is translated as CASSIDLAGGPGTQYF.